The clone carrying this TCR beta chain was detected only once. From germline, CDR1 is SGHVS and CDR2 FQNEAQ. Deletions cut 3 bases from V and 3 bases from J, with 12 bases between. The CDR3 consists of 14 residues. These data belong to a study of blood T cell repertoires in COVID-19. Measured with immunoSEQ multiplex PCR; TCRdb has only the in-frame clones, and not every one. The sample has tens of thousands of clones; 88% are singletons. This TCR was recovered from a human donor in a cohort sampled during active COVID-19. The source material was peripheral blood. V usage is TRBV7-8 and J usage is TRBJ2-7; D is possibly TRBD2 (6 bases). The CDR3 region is CASSLVEGGYEQYF. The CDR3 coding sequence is TGTGCCAGCAGCTTGGTAGAGGGAGGCTACGAGCAGTACTTC.